These T cell receptor beta chains were read from a single sample in a study of T cells after yellow fever vaccination. TCRdb re-derived calls from the 5' RACE reads in MiXCR, one entry per CDR3 protein. The sample carries 200,000 to 300,000 distinct CDR3 sequences, about 7% recorded once. Material: CD4+ T cells sorted from PBMCs, obtained on the day of the yellow fever booster vaccination. The receptors derive from a man aged 25 to 40 who received the YFV17D yellow fever vaccine. Each CDR3 is given with its conserved first and last residue. D genes are given only for firm matches. Where a row states a size, it is once, few, many or the class of an expanded clone; other rows omit it.

v_call	j_call	clone_size	d_call	cdr3_aa	cdr3_nt
TRBV6-5	TRBJ2-2	many	TRBD2	CASRQLAGHTGELFF	TGTGCCAGCAGACAACTAGCGGGCCACACCGGGGAGCTGTTTTTT
TRBV5-5	TRBJ1-3	many	.	CASSNEAAGNTIYF	TGTGCCAGCAGCAACGAAGCGGCTGGAAACACCATATATTTT
TRBV18	TRBJ1-5	few	.	CASSPTGGQPQHF	TGTGCCAGCTCACCAACAGGTGGTCAGCCCCAGCATTTT
TRBV10-2	TRBJ2-1	few	.	CASSEDSYNEQFF	TGCGCCAGCAGTGAGGACAGTTACAATGAGCAGTTCTTC
TRBV20-1	TRBJ2-2	many	TRBD2	CSARGTSGRGGELFF	TGCAGTGCTAGGGGGACTAGCGGGAGAGGCGGGGAGCTGTTTTTT
TRBV20-1	TRBJ2-7	many	TRBD2	CSARVASGGSYEQYF	TGCAGTGCTAGAGTGGCTAGCGGAGGCTCCTACGAGCAGTACTTC
TRBV27	TRBJ2-7	.	.	CATRKGVRGWGPNEQYF	TGTGCCACCCGAAAGGGGGTACGCGGGTGGGGACCCAACGAGCAGTACTTC
TRBV5-6	TRBJ2-3	few	.	CASSPPRAFTGTQYF	TGTGCCAGCAGCCCCCCCCGAGCCTTCACAGGAACGCAGTATTTT
TRBV6-2/TRBV6-3	TRBJ2-7	many	.	CASRIVRDKNLYEQYF	TGTGCCAGCAGAATCGTCCGGGACAAAAACCTATACGAGCAGTACTTC
TRBV9	TRBJ2-7	many	.	CASSVDSARGSYEQYF	TGTGCCAGCAGCGTAGATTCGGCGCGGGGATCCTACGAGCAGTACTTC
TRBV11-2	TRBJ2-7	many	TRBD1	CASSAGQGFYEQYF	TGCGCCAGCAGCGCGGGACAGGGCTTCTACGAGCAGTACTTC
TRBV7-2	TRBJ2-5	few	TRBD1	CASSLAHPGQVQETQYF	TGTGCCAGCAGCTTAGCGCATCCGGGACAGGTACAAGAGACCCAGTACTTC
TRBV20-1	TRBJ2-7	.	.	CSARERGQSFYEQYF	TGCAGTGCTAGGGAACGTGGACAGTCCTTCTACGAGCAGTACTTC
TRBV9	TRBJ2-1	many	TRBD2	CASSANLAGVEQFF	TGTGCCAGCAGCGCCAATCTAGCGGGAGTTGAGCAGTTCTTC
TRBV14	TRBJ2-7	many	.	CASSQAQVGGEQYF	TGTGCCAGCAGCCAAGCGCAGGTGGGCGGCGAGCAGTACTTC
TRBV24-1	TRBJ2-1	few	TRBD2	CATSAFRGGEQFF	TGTGCCACCAGTGCCTTTCGGGGGGGTGAGCAGTTCTTC
TRBV5-1	TRBJ1-1	few	.	CASSLDASQYTEAFF	TGCGCCAGCAGCTTGGATGCCTCACAATACACTGAAGCTTTCTTT
TRBV20-1	TRBJ2-1	many	TRBD1	CSASYRGDEQFF	TGCAGTGCTAGTTACAGGGGTGACGAGCAGTTCTTC
TRBV5-1	TRBJ1-5	many	.	CASSLSKGGQPQHF	TGCGCCAGCAGCTTGTCCAAGGGTGGGCAGCCCCAGCATTTT
TRBV7-2	TRBJ1-4	.	.	CASRPDTTWNEKLFF	TGTGCCAGCAGGCCGGACACCACCTGGAATGAAAAACTGTTTTTT
TRBV18	TRBJ1-1	many	.	CASSPQKNTEAFF	TGTGCCAGCTCACCCCAGAAGAACACTGAAGCTTTCTTT
TRBV20-1	TRBJ2-7	few	TRBD2	CSAHGTSSYEQYF	TGCAGTGCTCACGGGACTAGCTCCTACGAGCAGTACTTC
TRBV12-3/TRBV12-4	TRBJ2-7	.	.	CASSPSTGTIYEQYF	TGTGCCAGCAGCCCATCGACAGGTACTATTTACGAGCAGTACTTC
TRBV4-3	TRBJ2-6	.	.	CASSQKGLAGANVLTF	TGCGCCAGCAGCCAAAAGGGGCTGGCTGGGGCCAACGTCCTGACTTTC
TRBV12-5	TRBJ2-1	many	TRBD1	CASAGTVYNEQFF	TGTGCTAGTGCTGGGACAGTTTACAATGAGCAGTTCTTC
TRBV12-3/TRBV12-4	TRBJ1-1	.	.	CASSNRAATGEAFF	TGTGCCAGCAGTAACAGGGCCGCCACTGGAGAAGCTTTCTTT
TRBV5-6	TRBJ1-5	.	.	CASSLDRSEAQPQHF	TGTGCCAGCAGCTTGGACAGGTCGGAGGCTCAGCCCCAGCATTTT
TRBV10-3	TRBJ1-5	few	.	CAAADWDQPQHF	TGTGCCGCCGCCGACTGGGATCAGCCCCAGCATTTT